One TCR beta chain is described in this entry. The data stem from a study of T cell repertoires in ileal Crohn's disease. The CDR3 contains 14 residues. Per the germline V gene, CDR1 is MDHEN and CDR2 is SYDVKM. Trimming stripped 2 bases from V and 3 bases from J, with 11 bases between. Time point meaning: neoterminal ileum biopsy at postoperative endoscopy, about 6 months after surgery. Included were adult ileal or ileocolonic Crohn's patients indicated for ileocolonic resection. TCRdb's table, derived via immunoSEQ multiplex PCR, lists solely in-frame clones and lacks some. Seen here are approximately 10,000 clones, 55% to 75% observed once, and the top ten hold over 6%.

The gene calls are TRBV28 and TRBJ2-7; D is possibly TRBD2 (6 bases). The clonotype comes from an adult with Crohn's disease. Sequencing was done on a sample of ileal tissue. The CDR3 is CASSLGGKLYEQYF. In nucleotides, the CDR3 is TGTGCCAGCAGTTTAGGCGGGAAACTCTACGAGCAGTACTTC.